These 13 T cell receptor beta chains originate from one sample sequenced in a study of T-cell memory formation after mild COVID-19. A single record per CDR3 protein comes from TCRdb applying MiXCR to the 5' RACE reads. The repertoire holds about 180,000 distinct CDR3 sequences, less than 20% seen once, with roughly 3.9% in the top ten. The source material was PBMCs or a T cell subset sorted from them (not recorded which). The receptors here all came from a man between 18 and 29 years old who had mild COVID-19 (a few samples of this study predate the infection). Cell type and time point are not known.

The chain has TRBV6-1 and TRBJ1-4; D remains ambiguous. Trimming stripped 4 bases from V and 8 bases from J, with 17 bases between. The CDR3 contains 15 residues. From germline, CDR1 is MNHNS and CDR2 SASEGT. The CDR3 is CASSGMGTGGEKLFF. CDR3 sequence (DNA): TGTGCCAGCAGTGGCATGGGAACTGGAGGCGAAAAACTGTTTTTT.

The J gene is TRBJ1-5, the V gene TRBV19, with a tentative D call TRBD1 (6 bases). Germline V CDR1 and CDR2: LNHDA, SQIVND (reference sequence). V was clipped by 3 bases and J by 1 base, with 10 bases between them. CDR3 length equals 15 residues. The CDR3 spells CASSMVRGSNQPQHF. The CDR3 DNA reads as TGTGCCAGTAGTATGGTCAGGGGAAGCAATCAGCCCCAGCATTTT. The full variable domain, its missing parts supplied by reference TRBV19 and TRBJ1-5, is DGGITQSPKYLFRKEGQNVTLSCEQNLNHDAMYWYRQDPGQGLRLIYYSQIVNDFQKGDIAEGYSVSREKKESFPLTVTSAQKNPTAFYLCASSMVRGSNQPQHFGDGTRLSIL.

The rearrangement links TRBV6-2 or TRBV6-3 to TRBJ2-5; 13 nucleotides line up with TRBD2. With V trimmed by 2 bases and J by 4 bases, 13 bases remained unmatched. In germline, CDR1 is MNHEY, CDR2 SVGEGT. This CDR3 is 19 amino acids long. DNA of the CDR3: TGTGCCAGCAGTTACAGACGATACCGAACTAGCGGGGGGGGAGAGACCCAGTACTTC. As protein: CASSYRRYRTSGGGETQYF.

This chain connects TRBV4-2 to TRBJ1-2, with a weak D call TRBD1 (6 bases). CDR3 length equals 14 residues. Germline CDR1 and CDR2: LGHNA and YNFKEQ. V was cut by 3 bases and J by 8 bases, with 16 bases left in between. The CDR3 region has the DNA TGTGCCAGCAGCCATGGAAAGGGGGGTAGGGGCTACACCTTC. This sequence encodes CASSHGKGGRGYTF.

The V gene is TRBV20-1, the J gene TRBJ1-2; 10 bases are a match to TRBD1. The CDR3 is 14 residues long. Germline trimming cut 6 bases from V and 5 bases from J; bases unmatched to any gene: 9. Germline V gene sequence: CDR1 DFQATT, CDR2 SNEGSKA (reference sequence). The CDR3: CSAAPGQGTYGYTF. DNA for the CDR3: TGCAGTGCAGCACCGGGACAGGGGACTTATGGCTACACCTTC.

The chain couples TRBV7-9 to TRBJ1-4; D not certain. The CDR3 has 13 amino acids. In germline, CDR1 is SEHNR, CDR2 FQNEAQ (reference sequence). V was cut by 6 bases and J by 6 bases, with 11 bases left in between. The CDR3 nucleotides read TGTGCCAGCAGAAGGGCGCGGGATGAAAAACTGTTTTTT. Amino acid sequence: CASRRARDEKLFF.

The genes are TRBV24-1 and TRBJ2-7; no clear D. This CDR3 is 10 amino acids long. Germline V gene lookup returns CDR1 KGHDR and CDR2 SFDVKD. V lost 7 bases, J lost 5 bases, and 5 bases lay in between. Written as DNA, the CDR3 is TGTGCCACCAGACCAGACGAGCAGTACTTC. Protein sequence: CATRPDEQYF.

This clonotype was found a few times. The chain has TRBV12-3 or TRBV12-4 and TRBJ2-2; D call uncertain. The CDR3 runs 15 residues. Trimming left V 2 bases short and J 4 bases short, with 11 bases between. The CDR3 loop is CASSLRHTITGELFF. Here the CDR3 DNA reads TGTGCCAGCAGTTTAAGACATACCATCACCGGGGAGCTGTTTTTT.

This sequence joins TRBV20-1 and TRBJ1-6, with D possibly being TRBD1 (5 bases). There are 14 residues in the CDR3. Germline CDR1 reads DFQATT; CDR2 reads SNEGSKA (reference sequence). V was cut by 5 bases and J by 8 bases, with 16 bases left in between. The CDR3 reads CSAAPWGGDSPLHF. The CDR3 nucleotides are TGCAGTGCTGCCCCCTGGGGGGGAGATTCACCCCTCCACTTT.

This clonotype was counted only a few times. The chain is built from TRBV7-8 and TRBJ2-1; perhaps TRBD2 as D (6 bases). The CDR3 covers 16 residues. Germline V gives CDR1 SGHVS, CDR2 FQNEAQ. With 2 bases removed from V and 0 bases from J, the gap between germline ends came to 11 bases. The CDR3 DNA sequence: TGTGCCAGCAGCTTATTCGCGGGAAGCTCCTACAATGAGCAGTTCTTC. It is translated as CASSLFAGSSYNEQFF.

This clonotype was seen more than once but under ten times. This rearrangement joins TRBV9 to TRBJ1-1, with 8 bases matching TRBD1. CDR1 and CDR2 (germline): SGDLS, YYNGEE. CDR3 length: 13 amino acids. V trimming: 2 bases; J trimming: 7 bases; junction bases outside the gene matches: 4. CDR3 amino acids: CASSVSTGGEAFF. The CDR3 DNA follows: TGTGCCAGCAGCGTTTCAACAGGGGGTGAAGCTTTCTTT. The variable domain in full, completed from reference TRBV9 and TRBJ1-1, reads DSGVTQTPKHLITATGQRVTLRCSPRSGDLSVYWYQQSLDQGLQFLIQYYNGEERAKGNILERFSAQQFPDLHSELNLSSLELGDSALYFCASSVSTGGEAFFGQGTRLTVV.

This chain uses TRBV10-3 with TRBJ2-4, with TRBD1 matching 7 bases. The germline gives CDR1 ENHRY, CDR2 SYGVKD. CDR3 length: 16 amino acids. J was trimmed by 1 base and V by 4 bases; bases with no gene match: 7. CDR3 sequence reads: CAISGSQGVAKNIQYF. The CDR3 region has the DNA TGTGCCATCAGTGGCTCCCAGGGGGTGGCCAAAAACATTCAGTACTTC.

The CDR3 reads CASRDRGDLNTGELFF. The CDR3 nucleotides read TGTGCCAGCAGGGACAGGGGGGATTTGAACACCGGGGAGCTGTTTTTT. This chain joins TRBV9 and TRBJ2-2; 10 bases map to TRBD1. Trimming cost V 5 bases and J 1 base; bases outside gene matches: 5. The CDR3 is 16 amino acids. Germline-derived CDR1 and CDR2 are SGDLS and YYNGEE.